The TCR beta chain under discussion was sequenced for a study of cytomegalovirus exposure and HLA in healthy donors. TCRdb's table, derived via immunoSEQ multiplex PCR, lists solely in-frame clones and lacks some. The data show a few hundred thousand clones, approximately 88% seen once. The material sequenced was PBMCs. The clonotype comes from a woman aged 30 to 39 in good health and CMV-seropositive.

In nucleotides, the CDR3 is TGCGCCAGCAGTTCGGGGAGGGGATTTGAAGCTTTCTTT. It specifies CASSSGRGFEAFF. The rearrangement uses TRBV5-1 and TRBJ1-1; D is perhaps TRBD1 (5 bases). The CDR3 totals 13 residues. The ends were cut back, 5 bases at V and 7 bases at J, with 15 bases in the middle. Germline V CDR1 and CDR2: SGHRS, YFSETQ.